Following are 22 T cell receptor beta chains from one sample sequenced in a study of human T cells and chemical hapten exposure. A single record per CDR3 protein comes from TCRdb applying MiXCR to the RACE reads. The table records more than 70,000 distinct CDR3 sequences, 9.5% to 13% of them present only once. The time point is: patch test 3, about 24 weeks after DPC sensitization. The sample's treatment: therapeutic diphenylcyclopropenone sensitization with weekly scalp DPC. The starting material was whole blood, obtained in connection with sensitization to the hapten diphenylcyclopropenone (DPC). These receptors came from a woman aged 25 to 39 with alopecia areata. Some clones in this sample may be carry-over from other donors' samples.

This clonotype has a count of ten or more. V is TRBV6-2 or TRBV6-3 and J is TRBJ2-5; D may be TRBD2 (6 bases). From germline, CDR1 is MNHEY and CDR2 SVGEGT. Trimming took 2 bases from V and 2 from J, leaving 9 bases between them. This CDR3 has 14 residues. CDR3 DNA: TGTGCCAGCAGTTACCTTAGCGGACAAGAGACCCAGTACTTC. It encodes CASSYLSGQETQYF.

This clonotype was found many times. This chain joins TRBV30 and TRBJ2-1; D is undetermined. The V gene lost 0 bases and the J gene lost 10 bases, with 16 bases spanning the gap. Germline V lookup: CDR1 GTSNPN, CDR2 SVGIG (reference sequence). The CDR3 loop spans 14 amino acids. Here the CDR3 reads CAWSVGSAGKEQFF. The CDR3 DNA reads as TGTGCCTGGAGTGTAGGTTCCGCCGGAAAGGAGCAGTTCTTC.

The rearrangement uses TRBV28 and TRBJ1-2, with a tentative D call TRBD1 (6 bases). Deletions cut 8 bases from V and 11 bases from J, with 18 bases between. This CDR3 spans 12 amino acids. Germline V gives CDR1 MDHEN, CDR2 SYDVKM. CDR3 sequence reads: CASRSEDRPYTF. In DNA, the CDR3 is TGTGCCAGCCGCTCCGAAGACAGGCCATACACCTTC.

This clonotype was seen more than once but under ten times. V is TRBV10-3 and J is TRBJ2-1; D gene unclear. Trimming took off 6 bases at V and 1 base at J, with 10 bases between the two ends. The CDR3 spans 14 residues. Germline loops: CDR1 ENHRY, CDR2 SYGVKD. The CDR3 DNA sequence: TGTGCCATCAGGCCGCTCACTTCCTACAATGAGCAGTTCTTC. Its protein product is CAIRPLTSYNEQFF.

At least ten counts were recorded for this clonotype. The chain couples TRBV11-2 to TRBJ2-1; no clear D. The CDR3 has 12 residues. With 5 bases removed from V and 6 bases from J, the gap between germline ends came to 8 bases. Per the germline V gene, CDR1 is SGHAT and CDR2 is FQNNGV. CDR3 bases: TGTGCCAGCAGCCAGTTGGGCAATGAGCAGTTCTTC. It yields the protein CASSQLGNEQFF.

In this sample, this clonotype turned up many times. V and J are TRBV7-9 and TRBJ1-1, with 8 bases identical to TRBD1. The length of the CDR3 is 13 residues. The germline gives CDR1 SEHNR, CDR2 FQNEAQ (reference sequence). V was clipped by 5 bases and J by 5 bases; unmatched bases: 4. The CDR3 region has the DNA TGTGCCAGCAGCCGACAGGGGAGAACTGAAGCTTTCTTT. Translated: CASSRQGRTEAFF.

There are a few counts of this clonotype. CDR3 in amino acids: CSAEDRDTTDTQYF. The CDR3 bases are TGCAGTGCCGAGGACAGGGACACCACAGATACGCAGTATTTT. This sequence joins TRBV20-1 and TRBJ2-3; 8 bases are shared with TRBD1. Losses at the gene ends were 6 bases for V and 2 bases for J; bases not matched to a gene: 7. The CDR3 consists of 14 residues. Germline V CDR1 and CDR2: DFQATT, SNEGSKA (reference sequence).

This clonotype was seen at least ten times. This chain connects TRBV28 to TRBJ2-5; D not resolved. The CDR3 is 12 residues long. Germline V gene lookup returns CDR1 MDHEN and CDR2 SYDVKM. The V gene lost 5 bases and the J gene lost 0 bases, with 4 bases spanning the gap. CDR3 sequence: CASSTYQETQYF. The CDR3 region has the DNA TGTGCCAGCAGTACTTACCAAGAGACCCAGTACTTC.

There are a few counts of this clonotype. This chain joins TRBV5-4 and TRBJ2-7; 12 nucleotides line up with TRBD2. The CDR3 spans 15 residues. The junction had 5 bases not matched to a gene; V was cut back by 2 bases and J by 5 bases. The germline V gene encodes CDR1 SGHNT and CDR2 YYREEE (reference sequence). As DNA, the CDR3 is TGTGCCAGCAGCTTACCGGGACTAGCGGGCCACGAGCAGTACTTC. It specifies CASSLPGLAGHEQYF. Full variable domain (outside the CDR3, taken from reference TRBV5-4 and TRBJ2-7): ETGVTQSPTHLIKTRGQQVTLRCSSQSGHNTVSWYQQALGQGPQFIFQYYREEENGRGNFPPRFSGLQFPNYSSELNVNALELDDSALYLCASSLPGLAGHEQYFGPGTRLTVT.

In this sample, this clonotype turned up many times. The genes are TRBV29-1 and TRBJ2-6; weak D call: TRBD1 (5 bases). Germline lookup yields CDR1 SQVTM and CDR2 ANQGSEA. Deletions cut 4 bases from V and 1 base from J, with 8 bases between. This CDR3 region has 14 residues. The CDR3 region is CSVAPGSGANVLTF. Written as DNA, the CDR3 is TGCAGCGTTGCCCCAGGGTCTGGGGCCAACGTCCTGACTTTC.

This rearrangement joins TRBV4-2 to TRBJ1-5; 9 bases map to TRBD1. The CDR3 is 15 amino acids. V shed 4 bases and J 5 bases; nucleotides not matched to a gene: 6. Per germline, CDR1 LGHNA and CDR2 YNFKEQ. The CDR3 reads CASSLPGQGYQPQHF. In DNA form, the CDR3 reads TGTGCCAGCAGCCTCCCGGGACAGGGTTATCAGCCCCAGCATTTT.

This clonotype was recorded many times. The rearrangement links TRBV29-1 to TRBJ2-2; D remains ambiguous. Germline V gives CDR1 SQVTM, CDR2 ANQGSEA. The CDR3 length is 10 residues. The germline V and J ends were trimmed by 2 bases and 7 bases, with 2 bases remaining between them. The chain's CDR3 is CSVENGELFF. Here the CDR3 DNA reads TGCAGCGTTGAAAACGGGGAGCTGTTTTTT.

This clonotype was observed a few times. The gene calls are TRBV7-2 and TRBJ2-2; 7 nucleotides match TRBD1. Looked up from germline, CDR1 is SGHTA and CDR2 is FQGNSA. J lost 7 bases, V lost 4 bases, and 9 bases had no gene match. The CDR3 has 15 residues. The CDR3 nucleotides are TGTGCCAGCAGCTCCCGAACAGGGGCGGTCGGGGAGCTGTTTTTT. Protein: CASSSRTGAVGELFF. The entire variable domain, with the rest obtained from reference TRBV7-2 and TRBJ2-2, is as follows: GAGVSQSPSNKVTEKGKDVELRCDPISGHTALYWYRQSLGQGLEFLIYFQGNSAPDKSGLPSDRFSAERTGGSVSTLTIQRTQQEDSAVYLCASSSRTGAVGELFFGEGSRLTVL.

The sample holds a few counts of this clonotype. The chain carries TRBV30 and TRBJ1-6; D gene unclear. The CDR3 totals 11 residues. Germline CDR1 and CDR2: GTSNPN and SVGIG (reference sequence). The ends were cut back, 3 bases at V and 5 bases at J, with 2 bases in the middle. CDR3 region: CAWRNNSPLHF. CDR3 in DNA: TGTGCCTGGAGGAATAATTCACCCCTCCACTTT.

The rearrangement joins TRBV11-2 to TRBJ2-3; the match to TRBD2 covers 9 bases. The CDR3 extends over 16 amino acids. Germline lookup yields CDR1 SGHAT and CDR2 FQNNGV. V gave up 2 bases and J gave up 1 base; unmatched junction bases: 4. Written as DNA, the CDR3 is TGTGCCAGCAGCTTAATGCGGGGGGGCGGCACAGATACGCAGTATTTT. Its protein is CASSLMRGGGTDTQYF. Full variable domain (missing parts from reference TRBV11-2 and TRBJ2-3): EAGVAQSPRYKIIEKRQSVAFWCNPISGHATLYWYQQILGQGPKLLIQFQNNGVVDDSQLPKDRFSAERLKGVDSTLKIQPAKLEDSAVYLCASSLMRGGGTDTQYFGPGTRLTVL.

The V and J genes are TRBV12-3 or TRBV12-4 and TRBJ2-5, with no clear D. V was trimmed by 5 bases and J by 0 bases, leaving 10 bases between them. The CDR3 sequence is 14 residues long. As DNA, the CDR3 is TGTGCCAGCAGTATCCCCCAATACCAAGAGACCCAGTACTTC. Protein product: CASSIPQYQETQYF.

On this clonotype: This may come from a read error, since a much larger clone is one base off. This chain joins TRBV9 and TRBJ2-1; D gene ambiguous. The CDR3 totals 13 residues. The V and J ends lost 3 bases and 6 bases respectively, with 10 bases between them. Germline V gene lookup returns CDR1 SGDLS and CDR2 YYNGEE. DNA for the CDR3: TGTGCCAGCAGCGCAGACACCTGCAATGAGCAGTTCTTC. This sequence encodes CASSADTCNEQFF.

In the case of this clonotype: It may be a read error: a sequence one base away is much more abundant. The V gene is TRBV25-1, the J gene TRBJ2-1; 8 bases match TRBD2. This CDR3 region has 16 residues. Germline assignment: CDR1 MGHDK and CDR2 SYGVNS. This CDR3 is CTSSASGSGVSNEQFF. The CDR3 DNA reads TGTACCAGCAGTGCCAGCGGGAGTGGAGTGAGCAATGAGCAGTTCTTC.

The chain combines TRBV7-2 with TRBJ2-5, with D unclear. The germline V gene encodes CDR1 SGHTA and CDR2 FQGNSA. Trimming stripped 2 bases from V and 5 bases from J, with 6 bases between. This CDR3 is 12 amino acids long. The CDR3 protein is CASSLSTETQYF. In DNA, the CDR3 is TGTGCCAGCAGCTTATCCACCGAGACCCAGTACTTC.

V gene TRBV28 combines with J gene TRBJ2-3; 15 bases agree with TRBD2. Germline lookup yields CDR1 MDHEN and CDR2 SYDVKM. J was trimmed by 8 bases and V by 4 bases; bases with no gene match: 10. This CDR3 spans 17 amino acids. CDR3 residues: CASSSPGTSGGSSTQYF. For the CDR3, the DNA is TGTGCCAGCAGTTCCCCAGGGACTAGCGGGGGGTCGTCTACGCAGTATTTT.

In this sample, this clonotype turned up once. The chain uses TRBV29-1 and TRBJ2-5, with 7 nucleotides matching TRBD2. CDR1 is SQVTM and CDR2 is ANQGSEA in the germline V gene. The CDR3 covers 13 residues. The CDR3 DNA sequence: TGCGCGTGCCCTAAGGCGGGAGTAGAGACCCAGTACTTC. Its translation: CACPKAGVETQYF.

The table lists this clonotype with a few counts. The chain links TRBV12-3 or TRBV12-4 to TRBJ2-5, with a tentative D call TRBD2 (6 bases). The V gene lost 4 bases and the J gene lost 2 bases, with 8 bases spanning the gap. This CDR3 has 13 amino acids. CDR3: CASSWAGQETQYF. The CDR3, as DNA: TGTGCCAGCAGTTGGGCGGGGCAAGAGACCCAGTACTTC.